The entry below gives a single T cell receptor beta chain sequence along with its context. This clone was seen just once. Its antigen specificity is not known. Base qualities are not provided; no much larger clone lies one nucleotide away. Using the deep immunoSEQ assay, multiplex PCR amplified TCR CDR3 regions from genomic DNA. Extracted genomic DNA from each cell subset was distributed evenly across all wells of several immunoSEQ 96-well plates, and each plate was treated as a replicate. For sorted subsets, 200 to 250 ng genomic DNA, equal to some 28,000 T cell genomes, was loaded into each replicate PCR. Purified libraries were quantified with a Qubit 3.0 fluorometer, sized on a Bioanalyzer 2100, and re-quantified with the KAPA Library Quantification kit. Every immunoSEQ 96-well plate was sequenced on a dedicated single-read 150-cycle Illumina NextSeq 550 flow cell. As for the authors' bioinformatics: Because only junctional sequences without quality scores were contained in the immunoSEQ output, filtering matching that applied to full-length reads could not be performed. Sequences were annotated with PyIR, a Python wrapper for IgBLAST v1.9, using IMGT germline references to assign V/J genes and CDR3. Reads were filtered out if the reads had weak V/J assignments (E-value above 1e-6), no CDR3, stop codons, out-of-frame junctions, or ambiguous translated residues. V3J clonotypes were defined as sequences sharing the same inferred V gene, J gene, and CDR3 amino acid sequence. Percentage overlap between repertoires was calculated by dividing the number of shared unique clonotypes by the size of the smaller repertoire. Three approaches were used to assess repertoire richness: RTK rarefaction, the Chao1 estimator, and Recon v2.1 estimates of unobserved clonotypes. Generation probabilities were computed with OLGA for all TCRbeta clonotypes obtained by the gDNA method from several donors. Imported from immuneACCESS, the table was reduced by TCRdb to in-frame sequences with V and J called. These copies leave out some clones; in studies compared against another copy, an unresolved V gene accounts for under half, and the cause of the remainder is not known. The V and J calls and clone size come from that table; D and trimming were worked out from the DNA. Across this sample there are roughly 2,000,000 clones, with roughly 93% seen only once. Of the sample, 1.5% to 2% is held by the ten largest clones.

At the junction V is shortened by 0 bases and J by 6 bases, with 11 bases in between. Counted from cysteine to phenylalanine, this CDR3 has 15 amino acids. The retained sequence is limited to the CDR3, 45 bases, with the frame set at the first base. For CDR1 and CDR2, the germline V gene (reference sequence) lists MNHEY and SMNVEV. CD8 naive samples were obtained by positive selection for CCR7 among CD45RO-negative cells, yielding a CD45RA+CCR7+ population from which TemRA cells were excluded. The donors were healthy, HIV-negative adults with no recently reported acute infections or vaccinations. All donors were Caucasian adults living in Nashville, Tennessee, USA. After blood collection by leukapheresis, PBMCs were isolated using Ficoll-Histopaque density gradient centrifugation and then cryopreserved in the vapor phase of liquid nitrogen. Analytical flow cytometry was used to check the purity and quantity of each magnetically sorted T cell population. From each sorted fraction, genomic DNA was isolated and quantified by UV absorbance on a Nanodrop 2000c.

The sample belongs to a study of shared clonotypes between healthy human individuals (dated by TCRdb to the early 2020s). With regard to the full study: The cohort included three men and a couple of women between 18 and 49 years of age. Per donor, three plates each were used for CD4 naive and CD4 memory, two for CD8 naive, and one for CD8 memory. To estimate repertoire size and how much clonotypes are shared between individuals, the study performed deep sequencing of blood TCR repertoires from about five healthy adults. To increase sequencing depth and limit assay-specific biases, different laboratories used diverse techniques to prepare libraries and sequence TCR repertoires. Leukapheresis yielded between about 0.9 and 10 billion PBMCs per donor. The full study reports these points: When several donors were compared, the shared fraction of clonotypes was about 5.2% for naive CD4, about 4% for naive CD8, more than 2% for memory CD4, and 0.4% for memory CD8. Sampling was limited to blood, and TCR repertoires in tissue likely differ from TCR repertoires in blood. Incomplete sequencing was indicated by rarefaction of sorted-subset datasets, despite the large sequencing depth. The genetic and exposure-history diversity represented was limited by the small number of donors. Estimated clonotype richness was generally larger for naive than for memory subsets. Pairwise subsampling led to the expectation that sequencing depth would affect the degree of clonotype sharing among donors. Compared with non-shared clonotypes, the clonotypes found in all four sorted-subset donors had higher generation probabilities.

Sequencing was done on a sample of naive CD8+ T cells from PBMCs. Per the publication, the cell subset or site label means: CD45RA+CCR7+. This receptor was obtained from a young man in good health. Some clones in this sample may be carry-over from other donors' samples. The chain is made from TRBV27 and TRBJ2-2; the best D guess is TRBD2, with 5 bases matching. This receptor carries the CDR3 CASSLSPGFPGELFF. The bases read TGTGCCAGCAGTTTATCCCCGGGGTTCCCCGGGGAGCTGTTTTTT.